The 13 T cell receptor beta chains below were found in one sample sequenced in a study of OX40 agonist ivuxolimab in advanced cancers. Sequencing used immunoSEQ multiplex PCR; TCRdb keeps in-frame clones, though not all of them. The data show nearly 110,000 clones, with roughly 90% seen just once and roughly 1.3% held by the top ten. Sample: CD4+ or CD8+ T cells sorted from blood, taken in a trial of the OX40 agonist ivuxolimab. The origin of the receptors is an adult with an advanced solid tumor such as melanoma, head and neck, liver or kidney cancer.

This clone has a single count. V and J are TRBV7-9 and TRBJ2-7; perhaps TRBD2 as D (6 bases). In germline, CDR1 is SEHNR, CDR2 FQNEAQ (reference sequence). Trimming took off 2 bases at V and 3 bases at J, with 11 bases between the two ends. The length of the CDR3 is 14 residues. CDR3 amino acids: CASSLFSGYYEQYF. The CDR3 nucleotides are TGTGCCAGCAGCTTATTTAGCGGATACTACGAGCAGTACTTC.

The rearrangement links TRBV28 to TRBJ1-3; TRBD1 aligns across 11 bases. The CDR3 runs to 14 residues. V trimming: 8 bases; J trimming: 8 bases; junction bases outside the gene matches: 8. CDR1 is MDHEN and CDR2 is SYDVKM in the germline V gene. The CDR3 loop is CASFAGTGGHTIYF. In nucleotides, the CDR3 is TGTGCCAGCTTTGCCGGGACAGGGGGACACACCATATATTTT.

V gene TRBV5-1 combines with J gene TRBJ2-2; 10 bases match TRBD1. V lost 4 bases and J lost 2; bases outside the gene matches: 2. The CDR3 has 15 residues. Germline CDR1 is SGHRS and CDR2 is YFSETQ. The CDR3 DNA reads as TGCGCCAGCAGCGAGACAGGGGGCAACACCGGGGAGCTGTTTTTT. The encoded protein is CASSETGGNTGELFF. Based on the CDR3 plus reference TRBV5-1 and TRBJ2-2, the full variable domain is KAGVTQTPRYLIKTRGQQVTLSCSPISGHRSVSWYQQTPGQGLQFLFEYFSETQRNKGNFPGRFSGRQFSNSRSEMNVSTLELGDSALYLCASSETGGNTGELFFGEGSRLTVL.

J is TRBJ2-1 and V is TRBV6-1; D possibly corresponds to TRBD1 (6 bases). The CDR3 loop spans 15 amino acids. Germline CDR1 MNHNS, CDR2 SASEGT. Between the trimmed V and J ends, which lost 4 bases and 2 bases, there was a span of 12 bases. The CDR3 DNA sequence: TGTGCCAGCAGTGTAATGGGGGCCACCTACAATGAGCAGTTCTTC. The encoded protein is CASSVMGATYNEQFF.

A single count supports this clone. This sequence joins TRBV28 and TRBJ2-2; no clear D. From germline, CDR1 is MDHEN and CDR2 SYDVKM. CDR3 length: 14 amino acids. V was shortened by 3 bases and J by 2 bases, with 7 bases between the two germline ends. CDR3 residues: CASSFSGNTGELFF. The CDR3 DNA reads TGTGCCAGCAGTTTCTCCGGAAACACCGGGGAGCTGTTTTTT.

The J gene is TRBJ2-7, the V gene TRBV7-9, with D maybe TRBD2 (6 bases). In germline, CDR1 is SEHNR, CDR2 FQNEAQ (reference sequence). This CDR3 contains 13 residues. V gave up 3 bases and J gave up 6 bases, with 12 bases separating them. CDR3: CASSLGGGGEQYF. CDR3 nucleotide sequence: TGTGCCAGCAGCTTGGGGGGTGGTGGCGAGCAGTACTTC.

The chain is built from TRBV28 and TRBJ2-7; 11 positions agree with TRBD2. The CDR3 loop spans 16 amino acids. V trimming: 5 bases; J trimming: 4 bases; junction bases outside the gene matches: 10. Germline V gene lookup returns CDR1 MDHEN and CDR2 SYDVKM. The CDR3 sequence: CASSPPIAGGGYEQYF. The CDR3 region has the DNA TGTGCCAGCAGTCCGCCGATAGCGGGAGGGGGGTACGAGCAGTACTTC.

This clone was counted a single time. This chain connects TRBV19 to TRBJ2-7, with 8 bases fitting TRBD1. CDR1 is LNHDA and CDR2 is SQIVND in the germline V gene (reference sequence). This CDR3 is 15 amino acids long. Trimming removed 1 base from V and 3 bases from J; junction bases left unmatched: 5. This CDR3 is CASSIGTGQRYEQYF. Written as DNA, the CDR3 is TGTGCCAGTAGTATAGGGACAGGGCAACGCTACGAGCAGTACTTC.

V gene TRBV18 combines with J gene TRBJ2-5; the D call may be TRBD1 or TRBD2 (5 bases each). This CDR3 has 12 residues. Trimming cost V 8 bases and J 5 bases, with 12 bases left between them. The germline V gene has CDR1 KGHSH and CDR2 LQKENI. CDR3 residues: CASPRDPETQYF. The CDR3 DNA reads as TGTGCCAGCCCCCGGGACCCCGAGACCCAGTACTTC.

The chain is built from TRBV7-9 and TRBJ2-3, with a weak D call TRBD1 (6 bases). The CDR3 contains 15 residues. Germline-derived CDR1 and CDR2 are SEHNR and FQNEAQ (reference sequence). V was clipped by 4 bases and J by 0 bases, with 11 bases between them. CDR3 sequence (DNA): TGTGCCAGCAGCTCAGGACAGACCAGCACAGATACGCAGTATTTT. It yields the protein CASSSGQTSTDTQYF.

The J gene is TRBJ2-3, the V gene TRBV7-3; no clear D gene. CDR1 is SGHTA and CDR2 is FQGTGA in the germline V gene. V lost 1 base to trimming and J lost 4 bases, with 3 bases between them. The CDR3 runs to 12 residues. CDR3 nucleotides: TGTGCCAGCAGCTTAAATGCAGATACGCAGTATTTT. Translation gives CASSLNADTQYF.

This clone was seen a few times. The chain recombines TRBV6-4 with TRBJ2-1; the D is unclear. V lost 4 bases, J lost 5 bases, and 9 bases lay in between. This CDR3 is built from 13 residues. CDR1 and CDR2 from the germline V gene are MRHNA and SNTAGT. CDR3 bases: TGTGCCAGCAGTGTTATGAGCGACAATGAGCAGTTCTTC. Protein product: CASSVMSDNEQFF.

V usage is TRBV7-2 and J usage is TRBJ2-7; 10 bases align to TRBD2. The V and J ends lost 5 bases and 3 bases, in that order; junction bases with no gene match: 7. The CDR3 has 15 amino acids. Germline CDR1 SGHTA, CDR2 FQGNSA. The CDR3 coding sequence is TGTGCCAGCAGCCCGAGGACTAGCGGTCTCTACGAGCAGTACTTC. Translated: CASSPRTSGLYEQYF.